A selection of T cell receptor beta chains follows, all from one sample in a study of cytomegalovirus exposure and HLA in healthy donors. Generated by immunoSEQ multiplex PCR, the TCRdb table keeps only in-frame clones and is missing some. Altogether around 64,000 clones are present, 70% to 90% being singletons, with the ten largest covering roughly 2%. Sequencing was carried out using PBMCs. All receptors derive from a woman younger than 45 in good health and CMV-seronegative. CDR3s include the opening cysteine and the closing phenylalanine or tryptophan. A D gene is named only where the DNA matches it firmly. A clone size is listed for some rows: how often the clone was seen (once, few, many), or a class if it is expanded.

v_call	d_call	clone_size	j_call	cdr3_aa	cdr3_nt
TRBV19	NA	NA	TRBJ2-2	CASSIIGANTGELFF	TGTGCCAGTAGTATAATTGGAGCGAACACCGGGGAGCTGTTTTTT
TRBV19	TRBD2	NA	TRBJ2-7	CASSPRRTSGSYEQYF	TGTGCCAGTAGTCCGAGACGGACTAGCGGGAGCTACGAGCAGTACTTC
TRBV12-5	TRBD2	NA	TRBJ2-1	CASGLVTSGRSSYNEQFF	TGTGCTAGTGGTTTGGTTACTAGCGGGAGGAGCTCCTACAATGAGCAGTTCTTC
TRBV30	NA	NA	TRBJ1-1	CAWSFSVGRNTEAFF	TGTGCCTGGAGTTTCTCTGTGGGCAGGAACACTGAAGCTTTCTTT
TRBV7-2	NA	NA	TRBJ1-2	CASSATGGDNYGYTF	TGTGCCAGCAGCGCCACGGGGGGGGATAACTATGGCTACACCTTC
TRBV6-1	NA	once	TRBJ2-5	CASSEWGPEGTQYF	TGTGCCAGCAGTGAGTGGGGCCCAGAAGGGACCCAGTACTTC
TRBV28	TRBD2	NA	TRBJ2-4	CASESGDSGNIQYF	TGTGCCAGCGAGAGCGGGGATTCGGGAAACATTCAGTACTTC
TRBV7-3	TRBD2	NA	TRBJ2-5	CASSLGEGGRGETQYF	TGTGCCAGCAGCTTAGGGGAGGGCGGGAGGGGGGAGACCCAGTACTTC
TRBV29-1	NA	once	TRBJ2-3	CSAEEGTDTQYF	TGCAGCGCCGAGGAAGGCACAGATACGCAGTATTTT
TRBV27	TRBD2	NA	TRBJ2-7	CASSVLAGRYEQYF	TGTGCCAGCTCCGTTCTAGCGGGTCGTTACGAGCAGTACTTC
TRBV28	NA	few	TRBJ2-6	CASSGGSGANVLTF	TGTGCCAGCAGCGGGGGATCTGGGGCCAACGTCCTGACTTTC
TRBV6-1	TRBD2	NA	TRBJ2-1	CASSEQTSGHNEQFF	TGTGCCAGCAGTGAACAGACTAGCGGTCACAATGAGCAGTTCTTC
TRBV28	TRBD2	NA	TRBJ2-3	CASSLQLAGGPSDTQYF	TGTGCCAGCAGTTTACAGCTAGCGGGAGGGCCGTCAGATACGCAGTATTTT
TRBV5-5	TRBD1	NA	TRBJ2-3	CASSDGTVGTDTQYF	TGTGCCAGCAGCGACGGGACAGTGGGCACAGATACGCAGTATTTT
TRBV28	TRBD1	NA	TRBJ2-5	CASSLGTGYQETQYF	TGTGCCAGCAGTTTGGGGACAGGGTACCAAGAGACCCAGTACTTC
TRBV5-6	TRBD2	NA	TRBJ2-7	CASMSSGYEQYF	TGTGCCAGCATGTCTAGCGGATACGAGCAGTACTTC
TRBV6-5	TRBD1	NA	TRBJ1-5	CASRPNRGGNQPQHF	TGTGCCAGCAGGCCAAACAGGGGTGGCAATCAGCCCCAGCATTTT
TRBV18	NA	NA	TRBJ1-3	CASSQKQDGNTIYF	TGTGCCAGCTCTCAGAAACAGGATGGAAACACCATATATTTT
TRBV14	NA	NA	TRBJ1-1	CASSPLQEAFF	TGTGCCAGCAGCCCCTTACAGGAAGCTTTCTTT
TRBV28	TRBD1	NA	TRBJ1-2	CASSSPRDRGNYGYTF	TGTGCCAGCAGTTCCCCCCGGGACAGGGGGAACTATGGCTACACCTTC
TRBV13	TRBD2	once	TRBJ2-7	CASSLGTGGSYEQYF	TGTGCCAGCAGCTTAGGGACGGGAGGCTCCTACGAGCAGTACTTC
TRBV28	TRBD1	NA	TRBJ2-5	CASSPPGQGGETQYF	TGTGCCAGCAGTCCACCGGGACAGGGGGGAGAGACCCAGTACTTC
TRBV7-9	TRBD1	NA	TRBJ1-1	CASSPSQGAGTEAFF	TGTGCCAGCAGCCCCTCGCAGGGGGCAGGTACTGAAGCTTTCTTT
TRBV6-5	TRBD2	NA	TRBJ2-5	CASRASGTGETQYF	TGTGCCAGCAGGGCTAGCGGGACTGGGGAGACCCAGTACTTC
TRBV7-2	NA	NA	TRBJ1-2	CASSPRQDSGYTF	TGTGCCAGCAGCCCTCGGCAGGACAGTGGCTACACCTTC
TRBV11-2	NA	NA	TRBJ2-7	CASRPTRGPYEQYF	TGTGCCAGCAGGCCGACTAGGGGTCCCTACGAGCAGTACTTC
TRBV11-3	TRBD2	NA	TRBJ2-3	CASSLDQGGSASTDTQYF	TGTGCCAGCAGCTTAGATCAGGGCGGGAGTGCTAGCACAGATACGCAGTATTTT
TRBV5-6	TRBD1	NA	TRBJ2-7	CASSLQKDRGQYEQYF	TGTGCCAGCAGCTTGCAGAAGGACAGGGGGCAATACGAGCAGTACTTC
TRBV14	TRBD1	NA	TRBJ2-6	CASSRTGGSGANVLTF	TGTGCCAGCAGCCGAACAGGGGGGTCTGGGGCCAACGTCCTGACTTTC
TRBV7-9	NA	NA	TRBJ2-1	CASSFRRGFSYNEQFF	TGTGCCAGCAGCTTCCGTCGGGGGTTTTCCTACAATGAGCAGTTCTTC
TRBV2	NA	NA	TRBJ2-1	CASSEAWLASYNEQFF	TGTGCCAGCAGTGAAGCATGGCTAGCGTCATACAATGAGCAGTTCTTC
TRBV6-1	TRBD1	NA	TRBJ1-1	CASSRQGPETEAFF	TGTGCCAGCAGTAGACAGGGGCCGGAGACTGAAGCTTTCTTT
TRBV7-6	NA	NA	TRBJ2-2	CASSQGQGGPGELFF	TGTGCCAGCAGCCAGGGACAAGGCGGGCCCGGGGAGCTGTTTTTT
TRBV7-2	NA	NA	TRBJ1-1	CASSLAPGDEAFF	TGTGCCAGCAGCTTAGCGCCCGGGGATGAAGCTTTCTTT
TRBV6-1	NA	few	TRBJ2-7	CASSEIRSPEEQYF	TGTGCCAGCAGTGAAATTCGATCTCCAGAAGAGCAGTACTTC
TRBV6-5	TRBD2	NA	TRBJ2-1	CASSYSTSGSRNEQFF	TGTGCCAGCAGTTACTCGACTAGCGGGAGTCGCAATGAGCAGTTCTTC
TRBV12-2	NA	NA	TRBJ2-1	CASRATGGLAGYNEQFF	TGTGCAAGTCGCGCAACAGGGGGACTAGCGGGATACAATGAGCAGTTCTTC
TRBV7-9	NA	NA	TRBJ2-7	CASSLLEVHEQYF	TGTGCCAGCAGCCTTCTAGAGGTCCACGAGCAGTACTTC
TRBV4-2	TRBD2	NA	TRBJ2-1	CASSQEGRGASLRYYNEQFF	TGTGCCAGCAGCCAAGAAGGGCGGGGGGCCTCCTTACGATACTACAATGAGCAGTTCTTC
TRBV28	TRBD1	NA	TRBJ2-5	CASSIDRGRETQYF	TGTGCCAGCAGTATTGACAGGGGGCGGGAGACCCAGTACTTC